This T cell receptor (beta chain) was found in a study of B cell selection in AIRE deficiency. CD4+CD127+ cells were sorted as the conventional CD4 T cells. Assay used: immunoSEQ multiplex PCR; TCRdb lists only in-frame clones, some missing. The sample consists of under 30,000 clones, about 95% of them appearing once. This CDR3 has 13 amino acids. Germline assignment: CDR1 SNHLY and CDR2 FYNNEI. After removal of 5 bases from V and 8 bases from J, the junction contained 6 bases not matched to a gene. The TCR comes from a human donor in good health. What was sequenced was CD4+CD127+ conventional T cells sorted from PBMCs. The chain joins TRBV2 to TRBJ2-1; 7 nucleotides agree with TRBD1. CDR3 DNA sequence: TGTGCCAGCAGTCGACAGGGTGGCGATGAGCAGTTCTTC. It yields the protein CASSRQGGDEQFF.